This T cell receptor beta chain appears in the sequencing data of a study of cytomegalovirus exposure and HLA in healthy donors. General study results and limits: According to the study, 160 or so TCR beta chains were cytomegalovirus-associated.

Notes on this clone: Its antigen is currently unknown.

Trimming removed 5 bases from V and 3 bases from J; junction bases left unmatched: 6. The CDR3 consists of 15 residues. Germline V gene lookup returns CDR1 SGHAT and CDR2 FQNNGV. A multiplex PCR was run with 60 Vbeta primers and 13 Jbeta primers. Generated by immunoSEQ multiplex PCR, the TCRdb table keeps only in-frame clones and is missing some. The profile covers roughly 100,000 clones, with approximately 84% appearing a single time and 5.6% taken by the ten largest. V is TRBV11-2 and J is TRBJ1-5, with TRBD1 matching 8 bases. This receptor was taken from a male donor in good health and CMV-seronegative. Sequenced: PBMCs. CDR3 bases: TGTGCCAGCAGCCCACAGGGGGAAGTCAATCAGCCCCAGCATTTT. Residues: CASSPQGEVNQPQHF.